These 17 T cell receptor beta chains share one sample of origin, sequenced in a study of beta chain features in type 1 diabetes. Expressed TCRB transcripts were sequenced after all isolated RNA was converted to cDNA. Data came from immunoSEQ multiplex PCR; TCRdb stores just in-frame clones and leaves some out. The sample lists hundreds of thousands of clones, around 8% occurring once. The sequenced material came from central memory CD4+ T cells from blood. Every receptor here comes from a woman aged 18-29 years in good health.

J is TRBJ1-2 and V is TRBV27; tentative D call: TRBD1 (5 bases). V lost 2 bases and J lost 7, with 14 bases in between. The length of the CDR3 is 14 residues. Germline V gene data show CDR1 as MNHEY and CDR2 as SMNVEV (reference sequence). The CDR3 DNA reads TGTGCCAGCAGTTTAAGCGGCAGGGTACCTGGCTACACCTTC. It specifies CASSLSGRVPGYTF.

The V and J genes are TRBV5-1 and TRBJ2-1; TRBD1 aligns across 10 bases. The CDR3 length is 13 residues. The germline gives CDR1 SGHRS, CDR2 YFSETQ. V shed 3 bases, J shed 7 bases, and the junction held 1 base outside the gene matches. CDR3 protein: CASSWDRGNEQFF. In DNA, the CDR3 is TGCGCCAGCAGCTGGGACAGGGGTAATGAGCAGTTCTTC.

This clone turned up a few times. The chain is built from TRBV5-4 and TRBJ2-7; 11 bases agree with TRBD1. The CDR3 loop spans 15 amino acids. Germline CDR1 reads SGHNT; CDR2 reads YYREEE (reference sequence). V trimming: 4 bases; J trimming: 0 bases; junction bases outside the gene matches: 3. The CDR3 reads CASSPGTGGSYEQYF. Written as DNA, the CDR3 is TGTGCCAGCAGCCCGGGGACAGGGGGCTCCTACGAGCAGTACTTC.

This clone has only a few counts. The J gene is TRBJ2-7, the V gene TRBV2; the match to TRBD1 covers 7 bases. In germline, CDR1 is SNHLY, CDR2 FYNNEI. CDR3 length: 15 residues. The V gene end was trimmed by 7 bases and the J gene end by 4 bases; junction bases not matched to a gene: 13. CDR3 residues: CASNPWGQNQYEQYF. The CDR3 region has the DNA TGTGCCAGCAACCCGTGGGGACAGAACCAGTACGAGCAGTACTTC.

This clone was recorded a few times. This chain connects TRBV9 to TRBJ2-7; maybe TRBD1 (6 bases). The CDR3 is made up of 12 amino acids. Trimming cost V 5 bases and J 3 bases, with 9 bases left between them. CDR1 and CDR2 from the germline V gene are SGDLS and YYNGEE. The CDR3 loop is CASRADSYEQYF. The CDR3, as DNA: TGTGCCAGCAGGGCGGACAGCTACGAGCAGTACTTC. Using reference TRBV9 and TRBJ2-7 for the parts outside the CDR3, the full variable domain is DSGVTQTPKHLITATGQRVTLRCSPRSGDLSVYWYQQSLDQGLQFLIQYYNGEERAKGNILERFSAQQFPDLHSELNLSSLELGDSALYFCASRADSYEQYFGPGTRLTVT.

The J gene is TRBJ1-1, the V gene TRBV19; D is perhaps TRBD1 (5 bases). Trimming cost V 5 bases and J 4 bases, with 14 bases left between them. This CDR3 spans 14 amino acids. Germline V gives CDR1 LNHDA, CDR2 SQIVND (reference sequence). The DNA of the CDR3 is TGTGCCAGTAGTTTCCAGGGAGGCCCCACTGAAGCTTTCTTT. Residues: CASSFQGGPTEAFF.

The chain is built from TRBV18 and TRBJ2-1; D gene uncertain. V lost 3 bases to trimming and J lost 5 bases, with 14 bases between them. Germline CDR1 reads KGHSH; CDR2 reads LQKENI. This CDR3 has 15 amino acids. The CDR3 here is CASSPIFIGDNEQFF. In DNA form, the CDR3 reads TGTGCCAGCTCACCGATTTTCATAGGAGACAATGAGCAGTTCTTC.

The chain couples TRBV4-2 to TRBJ2-3, with D perhaps matching TRBD1 (7 bases). Between the trimmed V and J ends, which lost 4 bases and 4 bases, there was a span of 15 bases. The CDR3 spans 15 residues. The germline V gene has CDR1 LGHNA and CDR2 YNFKEQ. The CDR3 nucleotides are TGTGCCAGCAGCCCACAGGAGGGGGCCCCAGATACGCAGTATTTT. It is translated as CASSPQEGAPDTQYF.

This chain links TRBV7-2 with TRBJ2-5; 9 bases agree with TRBD2. Germline V gene sequence: CDR1 SGHTA, CDR2 FQGNSA. Germline trimming cut 5 bases from V and 4 bases from J; bases unmatched to any gene: 8. The CDR3 runs 15 residues. The CDR3 DNA follows: TGTGCCAGCAGCCACATAGGCGGGAGGGTAGAGACCCAGTACTTC. It codes for CASSHIGGRVETQYF.

V and J are TRBV10-3 and TRBJ1-4, with 7 bases that match TRBD1. The germline CDR1 and CDR2 sequences are ENHRY and SYGVKD. The CDR3 is made up of 13 amino acids. Trimming at V came to 4 bases and at J to 10 bases, leaving 6 bases not matched to a gene. The chain's CDR3 is CAISVDRDGKLFF. For the CDR3, the DNA is TGTGCCATCAGTGTTGACAGGGATGGAAAACTGTTTTTT.

This clone has more than one count but fewer than ten. The same CDR3 is also encoded by other DNA sequences in this sample. The rearrangement joins TRBV18 to TRBJ2-1; 7 nucleotides match TRBD2. V trimming: 3 bases; J trimming: 1 base; junction bases outside the gene matches: 0. Per the germline V gene, CDR1 is KGHSH and CDR2 is LQKENI. The CDR3 has 14 residues. As DNA, the CDR3 is TGTGCCAGCTCACCTAGCGGGTCCTACAATGAGCAGTTCTTC. Amino acid sequence: CASSPSGSYNEQFF.

The chain couples TRBV5-4 to TRBJ2-6, with D uncertain. This CDR3 is 18 amino acids long. Germline V gene lookup returns CDR1 SGHNT and CDR2 YYREEE (reference sequence). With 0 bases removed from V and 0 bases from J, the gap between germline ends came to 13 bases. CDR3 DNA sequence: TGTGCCAGCAGCTTGGTGCGGCAGATCAACTCTGGGGCCAACGTCCTGACTTTC. As protein: CASSLVRQINSGANVLTF.

The table lists this clone with a few counts. This rearrangement joins TRBV7-9 to TRBJ2-7; TRBD2 matches at 8 bases. There are 14 residues in the CDR3. Germline V CDR1 and CDR2: SEHNR, FQNEAQ (reference sequence). The J segment lost 1 base and the V segment lost 9 bases, leaving 8 bases of the junction unmatched. Here the CDR3 reads CASHSGEISYEQYF. The DNA of the CDR3 is TGTGCCAGTCATAGCGGGGAGATTTCCTACGAGCAGTACTTC.

This chain connects TRBV10-2 to TRBJ1-2; TRBD1 aligns across 7 bases. Germline CDR1 and CDR2: WSHSY and SAAADI. The CDR3 is made up of 14 amino acids. V gave up 6 bases and J gave up 3 bases; unmatched junction bases: 7. The CDR3 sequence: CASRDTGVDYGYTF. The CDR3 nucleotides read TGCGCCAGCAGGGACACAGGGGTGGACTATGGCTACACCTTC.

This clone was seen only a few times. The chain joins TRBV7-9 to TRBJ2-1, with 13 nucleotides matching TRBD2. The V and J ends lost 5 bases and 9 bases, in that order; junction bases with no gene match: 10. CDR3 length: 16 amino acids. Germline assignment: CDR1 SEHNR and CDR2 FQNEAQ (reference sequence). CDR3 nucleotides: TGTGCCAGCAGCCCGCCCGGACTAGCGGGAGCCGGTGAGCAGTTCTTC. Its translation is CASSPPGLAGAGEQFF. The variable domain in full, completed from reference TRBV7-9 and TRBJ2-1, reads DTGVSQNPRHKITKRGQNVTFRCDPISEHNRLYWYRQTLGQGPEFLTYFQNEAQLEKSRLLSDRFSAERPKGSFSTLEIQRTEQGDSAMYLCASSPPGLAGAGEQFFGPGTRLTVL.

This clone was counted ten times or more. Within the sample, other DNA sequences also encode this same CDR3. This rearrangement joins TRBV25-1 to TRBJ2-1; no firm D call. Looked up from germline, CDR1 is MGHDK and CDR2 is SYGVNS. The ends were cut back, 8 bases at V and 5 bases at J, with 7 bases in the middle. The CDR3 sequence is 11 residues long. Here the CDR3 reads CASRKNNEQFF. The CDR3 DNA sequence: TGTGCCAGCCGGAAAAACAATGAGCAGTTCTTC.

This clone was observed a handful of times. The chain employs TRBV13 and TRBJ1-2; no reliable D call. The length of the CDR3 is 13 residues. V lost 3 bases, J lost 3 bases, and 8 bases lay in between. The germline CDR1 and CDR2 sequences are PRHDT and FYEKMQ (reference sequence). In DNA, the CDR3 is TGTGCCAGCAGCTTCTACAGCTACTATGGCTACACCTTC. Protein sequence: CASSFYSYYGYTF.